This T cell receptor beta chain was captured in a study of OX40 agonist ivuxolimab in advanced cancers. For context, the study as a whole: The costimulatory receptor OX40 (CD134) was targeted by ivuxolimab, a fully human IgG2 agonistic monoclonal antibody. Among the 52 dose-escalation patients, around 20 had hepatocellular carcinoma, 15 or so melanoma, 9 renal cell carcinoma and 9 head and neck cancer. Intravenous ivuxolimab was administered to patients every 2 weeks at six dose levels: 0.01, 0.1, 0.3, 1.5, 3 and 10 mg/kg. The paper reports the monotherapy dose-escalation portion (N of about 56 patients) of the phase I ivuxolimab trial. Partial responses occurred in three dose-escalation patients: two with cutaneous melanoma and one with hepatocellular carcinoma. A male proportion of around 81% and a mean age of roughly 58 years, ranging from roughly 23 to 79, were recorded for the dose-escalation cohort. The purpose of peripheral TCRbeta sequencing was to test whether ivuxolimab changed TCR sequence diversity and led to clonal T-cell expansion. Prior anti-PD-1, anti-PD-L1 or anti-CTLA-4 therapy was permitted, and checkpoint inhibitors had been received by 30% to 40% of dose-escalation patients. Study-wide conclusions, independent of this receptor: Clonal expansion of both CD4+ and CD8+ blood T cells was observed from baseline to week 6 at doses 0.1 to 3.0 mg/kg. Partial responders in the 0.1-3.0 mg/kg groups had among the lowest normalized peripheral clonal expansion, especially among CD8+ T cells. The antigen specificity of the peripheral T cells that underwent clonal expansion was not determined. Low levels of normalized T-cell clonal expansion were also seen in some nonresponding patients. After ivuxolimab, CD8+ T cells had more expanded clones than CD4+ T cells on average.

As to this clone: Its antigen target is currently unknown. No much larger clone exists at a distance of one base, and base qualities are not known.

Genomic DNA was isolated from the sorted cells so that the TCRbeta CDR3 region could be sequenced. The immunoSEQ Assay was used to sequence the TCRbeta CDR3 regions. The table was pulled from immuneACCESS by TCRdb, which kept in-frame rearrangements only. Such tables lose some clones; where checked, under half of the loss comes from unresolved V genes, and the rest has no known cause. This sample comprises about 25,000 clones, roughly three quarters of them detected only once. Clones ranked in the top ten supply more than 1.4% of the sample. Patients with a history of autoimmune disease or receiving systemic immunosuppression were excluded from the trial. Peripheral blood for TCR sequencing was collected from all dose cohorts at baseline, on cycle 4 day 1, and on cycle 7 day 1. The samples were drawn from a first-in-human, open-label, multicenter phase I dose-escalation trial of ivuxolimab. Adults with locally advanced or metastatic melanoma, renal cell carcinoma, hepatocellular carcinoma or head and neck squamous cell carcinoma were enrolled in the trial. CD4+ and CD8+ T cells were sorted separately from peripheral blood before TCR sequencing.

From the cysteine through the phenylalanine, the CDR3 covers 16 amino acids. Only the CDR3 region is kept as DNA, spanning 48 bases read in frame from base 1. Relative to germline, V is missing 0 bases and J is missing 4 bases, with 7 bases of the junction outside any gene match. Per the germline V gene, SGDLS is the CDR1 and YYNGEE is the CDR2. The rearranged chain carries TRBV9 and TRBJ2-1, and TRBD2 matches 7 of the central bases. The TCR was taken from an adult with an advanced solid tumor such as melanoma, head and neck, liver or kidney cancer. Sample: CD4+ or CD8+ T cells sorted from blood, taken in a trial of the OX40 agonist ivuxolimab. This receptor carries the CDR3 CASSVAASGAYNEQFF. The DNA sequence follows: TGTGCCAGCAGCGTAGCAGCCAGCGGGGCATACAATGAGCAGTTCTTC.